This entry lists 28 T cell receptor beta chains sequenced from one sample in a study of cytomegalovirus exposure and HLA in healthy donors. The PCR had 60 Vbeta and 13 Jbeta primers. The table came from immunoSEQ multiplex PCR; TCRdb's copy has only in-frame clones and leaves some out. The table lists tens of thousands of clones, more than 60% of them singletons. Sample: PBMCs. The receptors originated from a man between 25 and 39 years old in good health and CMV-seronegative.

The rearrangement joins TRBV7-3 to TRBJ2-2; 7 bases line up with TRBD1. CDR3 length: 14 amino acids. Losses at the gene ends were 5 bases for V and 4 bases for J; bases not matched to a gene: 4. CDR1 SGHTA and CDR2 FQGTGA come from the germline V gene. CDR3 sequence: CASSPGTATGELFF. CDR3 nucleotides: TGTGCCAGCAGCCCCGGGACAGCCACCGGGGAGCTGTTTTTT.

The chain links TRBV27 to TRBJ2-2, with a possible D match to TRBD2 (5 bases). From germline, CDR1 is MNHEY and CDR2 SMNVEV (reference sequence). The CDR3 has 14 residues. V lost 5 bases and J lost 0, with 7 bases in between. The CDR3 nucleotides are TGTGCCAGCAGTCTTAGCGCGAACACCGGGGAGCTGTTTTTT. Protein product: CASSLSANTGELFF.

The gene calls are TRBV9 and TRBJ1-2, with a weak D call TRBD1 (6 bases). This CDR3 is 13 amino acids long. The V gene's germline CDR1 is SGDLS and CDR2 YYNGEE. The ends were cut back, 3 bases at V and 4 bases at J, with 10 bases in the middle. The DNA of the CDR3 is TGTGCCAGCAGCGCGACAGGACCCTATGGCTACACCTTC. Its translation is CASSATGPYGYTF.

This rearrangement joins TRBV30 to TRBJ1-2, with TRBD1 matching over 9 bases. V lost 5 bases and J lost 5; bases outside the gene matches: 9. This CDR3 is built from 14 residues. Germline V gene data show CDR1 as GTSNPN and CDR2 as SVGIG (reference sequence). CDR3 region: CAWGTGGVLYGYTF. CDR3 coding DNA: TGTGCCTGGGGAACAGGGGGCGTCTTATATGGCTACACCTTC.

The J gene is TRBJ1-2, the V gene TRBV28; 7 nucleotides align to TRBD1. The CDR3 consists of 14 residues. Germline V gene sequence: CDR1 MDHEN, CDR2 SYDVKM. The ends lost 5 bases at V and 4 bases at J; junction bases unmatched: 7. For the CDR3, the DNA is TGTGCCAGCAGTACCCCTGAGGGGGCCTATGGCTACACCTTC. The encoded protein is CASSTPEGAYGYTF.

The V gene is TRBV11-2, the J gene TRBJ1-2, with D perhaps matching TRBD1 (5 bases). V lost 1 base to trimming and J lost 5 bases, with 14 bases between them. CDR3 length: 15 amino acids. CDR1 and CDR2 (germline): SGHAT, FQNNGV. Written as DNA, the CDR3 is TGTGCCAGCAGCTTAGGACAGACCCTATGGTATGGCTACACCTTC. The encoded protein is CASSLGQTLWYGYTF.

V usage is TRBV7-6 and J usage is TRBJ1-1; D is unresolved. CDR1 and CDR2 from the germline V gene are SGHVS and FNYEAQ. This CDR3 has 16 residues. V gave up 0 bases and J gave up 0 bases, with 11 bases separating them. As DNA, the CDR3 is TGTGCCAGCAGCTTAGCATTTACAGATTTGAACACTGAAGCTTTCTTT. Translation gives CASSLAFTDLNTEAFF.

The chain couples TRBV7-9 to TRBJ1-4; 10 bases are a match to TRBD1. The CDR3 has 15 residues. Germline CDR1 and CDR2: SEHNR and FQNEAQ (reference sequence). V was clipped by 2 bases and J by 7 bases; unmatched bases: 4. CDR3 bases: TGTGCCAGCAGCTTATTGGGACAGGGGAGTGAAAAACTGTTTTTT. It translates to CASSLLGQGSEKLFF.

The chain employs TRBV5-1 and TRBJ2-7; D might be TRBD1 (5 bases). Trimming removed 0 bases at V and 1 base at J, with 11 bases between. The CDR3 has 15 residues. Germline lookup yields CDR1 SGHRS and CDR2 YFSETQ. This chain's CDR3 is CASSLGQGQSYEQYF. Here the CDR3 DNA reads TGCGCCAGCAGCTTGGGTCAGGGTCAATCCTACGAGCAGTACTTC.

The chain recombines TRBV6-5 with TRBJ2-7, with a possible D match to TRBD1 (6 bases). Trimming took 6 bases from V and 7 from J, leaving 19 bases between them. The V gene's germline CDR1 is MNHEY and CDR2 SVGAGI. The CDR3 has 14 residues. The CDR3 DNA sequence: TGTGCCAGCAGCCTGGACAGCCGTGGGCGGGAGCAGTACTTC. Amino acids: CASSLDSRGREQYF.

The genes are TRBV27 and TRBJ2-3; 7 bases are shared with TRBD1. CDR1 is MNHEY and CDR2 is SMNVEV in the germline V gene (reference sequence). Germline trimming cut 6 bases from V and 4 bases from J; bases unmatched to any gene: 4. This CDR3 spans 13 amino acids. Here the CDR3 DNA reads TGTGCCAGCAGACAGACAGGGCCAGATACGCAGTATTTT. Translation gives CASRQTGPDTQYF.

The rearrangement links TRBV4-1 to TRBJ1-1; D may be TRBD1 (5 bases). Germline CDR1 reads MGHRA; CDR2 reads YSYEKL. There are 16 residues in the CDR3. V was clipped by 1 base and J by 4 bases, with 16 bases between them. In DNA, the CDR3 is TGCGCCAGCAGCCAAGGGGGACTAGGATACGGCACTGAAGCTTTCTTT. As protein: CASSQGGLGYGTEAFF.

The chain carries TRBV25-1 and TRBJ1-2; TRBD1 might be the D (6 bases). The CDR3 extends over 15 amino acids. The germline gives CDR1 MGHDK, CDR2 SYGVNS. Trimming pared 2 bases from V and 8 bases from J, leaving 18 bases between. The CDR3 is CASSELGAGANGYTF. CDR3 sequence (DNA): TGTGCCAGCAGTGAACTGGGGGCAGGGGCTAACGGCTACACCTTC.

This chain joins TRBV5-4 and TRBJ1-1, with a possible D match to TRBD1 (5 bases). This CDR3 is built from 15 residues. Deletions cut 1 base from V and 0 bases from J, with 10 bases between. CDR1 is SGHNT, CDR2 YYREEE, per germline (reference sequence). The CDR3 is CASSLSGVMNTEAFF. The DNA for the CDR3 is TGTGCCAGCAGCTTGTCGGGGGTCATGAACACTGAAGCTTTCTTT.

The J gene is TRBJ2-3, the V gene TRBV5-1; 9 nucleotides align to TRBD2. Trimming removed 5 bases from V and 2 bases from J; junction bases left unmatched: 6. There are 15 residues in the CDR3. Germline V CDR1 and CDR2: SGHRS, YFSETQ. The CDR3 region is CASRTSGASTDTQYF. The CDR3 nucleotides read TGCGCCAGCAGGACTAGCGGAGCGTCCACAGATACGCAGTATTTT. Full variable domain (rest looked up from reference TRBV5-1 and TRBJ2-3): KAGVTQTPRYLIKTRGQQVTLSCSPISGHRSVSWYQQTPGQGLQFLFEYFSETQRNKGNFPGRFSGRQFSNSRSEMNVSTLELGDSALYLCASRTSGASTDTQYFGPGTRLTVL.

The genes are TRBV11-2 and TRBJ2-7; tentative D call: TRBD2 (6 bases). This CDR3 comprises 16 residues. Between the trimmed V and J ends, which lost 5 bases and 0 bases, there was a span of 17 bases. Germline V gene data show CDR1 as SGHAT and CDR2 as FQNNGV. CDR3 DNA sequence: TGTGCCAGCAGCCCAGCAGCCGGGAGAAGCTCCTACGAGCAGTACTTC. The encoded protein is CASSPAAGRSSYEQYF.

Note on this clone: In the same sample, other DNA sequences code for this CDR3. This chain joins TRBV5-1 and TRBJ1-1; D is ambiguous. The V end was cut by 4 bases, the J end by 1 base, with 8 bases between. The CDR3 sequence is 13 residues long. Per germline, CDR1 SGHRS and CDR2 YFSETQ. The CDR3: CASSPRQNTEAFF. The DNA for the CDR3 is TGCGCCAGCAGCCCGAGACAGAACACTGAAGCTTTCTTT.

The chain has TRBV19 and TRBJ1-3; D gene uncertain. Trimming left V 6 bases short and J 1 base short, with 7 bases between. Germline V gene sequence: CDR1 LNHDA, CDR2 SQIVND (reference sequence). This CDR3 spans 13 amino acids. The CDR3 region has the DNA TGTGCCAGTAGGGGCTTATCTGGAAACACCATATATTTT. Translating gives CASRGLSGNTIYF.

This sequence joins TRBV9 and TRBJ1-4; 9 bases line up with TRBD1. CDR3 size: 15 residues. CDR1 and CDR2 (germline): SGDLS, YYNGEE. The ends lost 4 bases at V and 8 bases at J; junction bases unmatched: 9. The CDR3 here is CASSHRDRVREKLFF. In nucleotides, the CDR3 is TGTGCCAGCAGCCATCGGGACAGGGTTCGCGAAAAACTGTTTTTT.

As to this clone: Mismatch with germline at one junction end may stem from a read error. The CDR3 DNA is TGTGTCAGTTGTCAGGGGCGAGGGGGTAACTATGGCTACACCTTC. It yields the protein CVSCQGRGGNYGYTF. The chain is built from TRBV19 and TRBJ1-2, with D tentatively TRBD1 (6 bases). The CDR3 length is 15 residues. Germline-derived CDR1 and CDR2 are LNHDA and SQIVND (reference sequence).

The chain has TRBV9 and TRBJ2-7; TRBD1 might be the D (5 bases). The V and J ends lost 3 bases and 3 bases respectively, with 10 bases between them. Germline V gene data show CDR1 as SGDLS and CDR2 as YYNGEE. CDR3 length: 13 amino acids. CDR3 nucleotides: TGTGCCAGCAGCGGGGGCAGCCACTACGAGCAGTACTTC. This gives the protein CASSGGSHYEQYF.

This clone has more than one count but fewer than ten. The J gene is TRBJ2-3, the V gene TRBV28; a weak D match, TRBD2 (6 bases). Trimming pared 7 bases from V and 2 bases from J, leaving 16 bases between. The CDR3 contains 15 residues. Germline-derived CDR1 and CDR2 are MDHEN and SYDVKM. The CDR3 spells CASTQGGADTDTQYF. The DNA for the CDR3 is TGTGCCAGCACCCAAGGAGGGGCGGACACAGATACGCAGTATTTT.

CDR3 amino acids: CASSVEGDSTDTQYF. CDR3 in DNA: TGTGCCAGCAGCGTAGAGGGGGACAGCACAGATACGCAGTATTTT. The rearrangement joins TRBV9 to TRBJ2-3, with D possibly being TRBD1 (6 bases). V was shortened by 0 bases and J by 0 bases, with 8 bases between the two germline ends. There are 15 residues in the CDR3. Per the germline V gene, CDR1 is SGDLS and CDR2 is YYNGEE. Full variable domain (remainder filled in from reference TRBV9 and TRBJ2-3): DSGVTQTPKHLITATGQRVTLRCSPRSGDLSVYWYQQSLDQGLQFLIQYYNGEERAKGNILERFSAQQFPDLHSELNLSSLELGDSALYFCASSVEGDSTDTQYFGPGTRLTVL.

The chain is built from TRBV10-1 and TRBJ2-7; D gene uncertain. Trimming took off 5 bases at V and 4 bases at J, with 3 bases between the two ends. The CDR3 consists of 10 residues. CDR1 WNHNN and CDR2 SYGVQD come from the germline V gene (reference sequence). The DNA of the CDR3 is TGCGCCAGCAGTTATTACGAGCAGTACTTC. Its protein product is CASSYYEQYF.

V is TRBV5-1 and J is TRBJ2-3; 7 bases align to TRBD2. The CDR3 contains 15 residues. The V gene end was trimmed by 0 bases and the J gene end by 2 bases; junction bases not matched to a gene: 3. CDR1 SGHRS and CDR2 YFSETQ come from the germline V gene. The CDR3 here is CASSLGEGTTDTQYF. The CDR3 DNA follows: TGCGCCAGCAGCTTGGGGGAGGGCACCACAGATACGCAGTATTTT. Based on the CDR3 plus reference TRBV5-1 and TRBJ2-3, the full variable domain is KAGVTQTPRYLIKTRGQQVTLSCSPISGHRSVSWYQQTPGQGLQFLFEYFSETQRNKGNFPGRFSGRQFSNSRSEMNVSTLELGDSALYLCASSLGEGTTDTQYFGPGTRLTVL.

The chain combines TRBV30 with TRBJ1-5; D possibly corresponds to TRBD1 (6 bases). CDR1 is GTSNPN, CDR2 SVGIG, per germline (reference sequence). With 2 bases removed from V and 6 bases from J, the gap between germline ends came to 11 bases. CDR3 size: 13 residues. The CDR3 here is CAWSRGSGQPQHF. The CDR3 DNA sequence: TGTGCCTGGAGTAGGGGGTCGGGTCAGCCCCAGCATTTT.

This chain joins TRBV5-1 and TRBJ2-5, with D perhaps TRBD2 (6 bases). Germline V lookup: CDR1 SGHRS, CDR2 YFSETQ. Trimming removed 0 bases at V and 0 bases at J, with 12 bases between. The CDR3 sequence is 16 residues long. CDR3 DNA: TGCGCCAGCAGCTTGGTCGGACTACGTTACCAAGAGACCCAGTACTTC. This gives the protein CASSLVGLRYQETQYF.

This chain links TRBV11-1 with TRBJ2-2; TRBD2 matches at 13 bases. The V segment lost 4 bases and the J segment 7 bases; nucleotides outside the gene matches: 3. Germline V lookup: CDR1 SGHAT, CDR2 FQDESV (reference sequence). The CDR3 is made up of 15 amino acids. The CDR3 bases are TGTGCCAGCAGCTCCGGGACTAGCGGGGTCGGGGAGCTGTTTTTT. Protein sequence: CASSSGTSGVGELFF.